One and the same sample provided the 13 T cell receptor beta chains below, sequenced in a study of CD8 T cells in ankylosing spondylitis. TCRdb independently ran MiXCR on the 5' RACE reads; one entry per CDR3 protein. The sample lists some 220,000 distinct CDR3 sequences; roughly 8% were seen once. Sequenced: blood, either unsorted or a sorted T cell fraction (not recorded which). These receptors originate from a female donor with ankylosing spondylitis or in good health (not recorded which).

This clonotype was counted only a few times. This chain connects TRBV4-1 to TRBJ1-1; 8 bases are shared with TRBD1. This CDR3 region has 15 residues. The germline V gene encodes CDR1 MGHRA and CDR2 YSYEKL. Trimming cost V 3 bases and J 5 bases; bases outside gene matches: 8. As DNA, the CDR3 is TGCGCCAGCAGCCAGGACCAGGGGGCGCGGACTGAAGCTTTCTTT. Its translation: CASSQDQGARTEAFF.

This clonotype has at least ten counts. V gene TRBV19 combines with J gene TRBJ2-1; 10 bases align to TRBD2. The V and J ends lost 3 bases and 3 bases, in that order; junction bases with no gene match: 5. The length of the CDR3 is 16 residues. Looked up from germline, CDR1 is LNHDA and CDR2 is SQIVND (reference sequence). In DNA form, the CDR3 reads TGTGCCAGTAGTATCTCCCAGCGGGAGGGCTACAATGAGCAGTTCTTC. It specifies CASSISQREGYNEQFF.

This clonotype was found many times. The chain couples TRBV7-2 to TRBJ2-1; no clear D. V was pared by 4 bases and J by 10 bases, with 14 bases between. The germline V gene has CDR1 SGHTA and CDR2 FQGNSA. The CDR3 spans 13 residues. Here the CDR3 reads CASSSSGFGEQFF. Here the CDR3 DNA reads TGTGCCAGCAGCTCATCTGGCTTCGGGGAGCAGTTCTTC.

As to this clonotype: A much larger clone sits a single nucleotide away, making a read error possible. The rearrangement uses TRBV20-1 and TRBJ2-7; D possibly corresponds to TRBD2 (5 bases). The germline CDR1 and CDR2 sequences are DFQATT and SNEGSKA (reference sequence). CDR3 length: 12 amino acids. The CDR3, as DNA: TGCGGTGCTAGAGTACGGGGCTACGAGCAGTACTTC. Protein: CGARVRGYEQYF.

This clonotype was counted ten times or more. The chain links TRBV6-2 or TRBV6-3 to TRBJ2-7; D is possibly TRBD1 or TRBD2 (5 bases each). V lost 2 bases, J lost 4 bases, and 15 bases lay in between. Germline assignment: CDR1 MNHEY and CDR2 SVGEGT. This CDR3 spans 15 amino acids. The CDR3 nucleotides read TGTGCCAGCAGTTACGGGGGACGTACGACTTACGAGCAGTACTTC. Protein product: CASSYGGRTTYEQYF.

In this sample, this clonotype turned up many times. The rearrangement uses TRBV25-1 and TRBJ2-7, with D possibly TRBD2 on 7 matching bases. Germline V gives CDR1 MGHDK, CDR2 SYGVNS. Trimming left V 3 bases short and J 6 bases short, with 12 bases between. This CDR3 contains 13 residues. The CDR3 sequence is CASSEAGAVEQYF. CDR3 DNA: TGTGCCAGCAGTGAGGCGGGGGCGGTCGAGCAGTACTTC.

As to this clonotype: This sequence may be a read error, since a much larger clone differs from it by one base. V usage is TRBV7-2 and J usage is TRBJ2-7; possibly TRBD1 for D (5 bases). The CDR3 sequence is 15 residues long. The ends were cut back, 1 base at V and 6 bases at J, with 16 bases in the middle. From germline, CDR1 is SGHTA and CDR2 FQGNSA. Here the CDR3 DNA reads TGTGCCAGCAGCTTAGACAGGTCGCCCAAAGGCGAGCAGTACTTC. Translating gives CASSLDRSPKGEQYF.

This clonotype has ten or more counts. The rearrangement links TRBV14 to TRBJ1-2; 9 bases fit TRBD1. Trimming removed 3 bases from V and 2 bases from J; junction bases left unmatched: 7. Germline V CDR1 and CDR2: SGHDN, FVKESK. There are 16 residues in the CDR3. CDR3 nucleotides: TGTGCCAGCAGCCACCGAACCGGACAGGGGAACTATGGCTACACCTTC. It yields the protein CASSHRTGQGNYGYTF.

The chain joins TRBV28 to TRBJ1-2; D unclear. V gave up 6 bases and J gave up 8 bases, with 10 bases separating them. Germline loops: CDR1 MDHEN, CDR2 SYDVKM. The CDR3 length is 11 residues. CDR3 region: CASSSSWGYTF. The CDR3 DNA is TGTGCCAGCAGCTCCTCATGGGGCTACACCTTC.

This clonotype turned up a few times. V usage is TRBV5-5 and J usage is TRBJ2-3; 10 bases are shared with TRBD2. This CDR3 contains 15 residues. The V gene end was trimmed by 2 bases and the J gene end by 8 bases; junction bases not matched to a gene: 8. Per the germline V gene, CDR1 is SGHKS and CDR2 is YYEKEE (reference sequence). The CDR3 DNA follows: TGTGCCAGCAGCTTAGCGGGAGGGGTCCAGACTACGCAGTATTTT. Residues: CASSLAGGVQTTQYF.

This clonotype was seen repeatedly, ten times or more. CDR3 region: CASSLIVGREQFF. The CDR3, as DNA: TGTGCCAGCAGCCTAATAGTGGGCCGTGAGCAGTTCTTC. The chain links TRBV11-2 to TRBJ2-1; no firm D call. Trimming cost V 5 bases and J 9 bases, with 14 bases left between them. CDR1 and CDR2 (germline): SGHAT, FQNNGV. The length of the CDR3 is 13 residues.

This clonotype was counted many times. This chain uses TRBV20-1 with TRBJ2-7; D is ambiguous. The CDR3 covers 15 residues. The germline gives CDR1 DFQATT, CDR2 SNEGSKA (reference sequence). The ends were cut back, 0 bases at V and 9 bases at J, with 21 bases in the middle. The CDR3 coding sequence is TGCAGTGCTAGAGATCCGTACTATCCCTCTAAGCGGCAGTACTTC. Protein sequence: CSARDPYYPSKRQYF.

This clonotype was detected many times. This rearrangement joins TRBV5-1 to TRBJ2-7, with 7 nucleotides matching TRBD2. The CDR3 is 15 residues long. V shed 3 bases and J 7 bases; nucleotides not matched to a gene: 13. Per germline, CDR1 SGHRS and CDR2 YFSETQ. This CDR3 reads CASSSYGTTLGEQYF. In DNA, the CDR3 is TGCGCCAGCAGCTCTTACGGGACTACCCTAGGGGAGCAGTACTTC.